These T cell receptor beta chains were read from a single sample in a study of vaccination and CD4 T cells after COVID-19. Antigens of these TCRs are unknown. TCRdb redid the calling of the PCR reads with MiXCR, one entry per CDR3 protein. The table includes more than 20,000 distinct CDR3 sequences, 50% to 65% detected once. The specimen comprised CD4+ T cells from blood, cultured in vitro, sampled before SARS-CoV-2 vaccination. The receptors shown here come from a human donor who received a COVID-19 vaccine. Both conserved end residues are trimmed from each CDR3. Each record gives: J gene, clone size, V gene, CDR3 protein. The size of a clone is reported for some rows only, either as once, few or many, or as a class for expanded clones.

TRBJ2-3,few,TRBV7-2,ASTEGASGGDTQY
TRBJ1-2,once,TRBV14,ASSQGEGAKDGYT
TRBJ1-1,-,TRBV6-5,ASSFATGGRRTEAF
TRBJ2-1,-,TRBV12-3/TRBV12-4,ASSFFGNEQF
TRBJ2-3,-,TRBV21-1,ASSITGSDGGADTQY
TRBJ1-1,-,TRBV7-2,ASSPQAQGAREAF
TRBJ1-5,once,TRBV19,ASSTRQNRVSNQPQH
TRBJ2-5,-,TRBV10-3,AISESRGLAGAQETQY
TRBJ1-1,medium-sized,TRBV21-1,ASSKTENTEAF
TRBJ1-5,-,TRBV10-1,ASSDRENQPQH
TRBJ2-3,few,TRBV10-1,ASSARDLGDTQY
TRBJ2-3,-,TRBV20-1,SARILAGPTDTQY
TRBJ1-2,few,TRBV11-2,ASSLGTGTGAGYT
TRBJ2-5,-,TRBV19,ASSTTGTGKETQY
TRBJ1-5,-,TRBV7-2,ASSQQGYGNQPQH
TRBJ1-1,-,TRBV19,ASSIGGTGANTEAF
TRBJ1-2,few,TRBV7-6,ASSLARGTGGNYGYT
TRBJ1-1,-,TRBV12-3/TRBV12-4,ASSSSDRAAF
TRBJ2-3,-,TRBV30,AWRNTDTQY
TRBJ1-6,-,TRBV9,ASSPGRRSNSPLH
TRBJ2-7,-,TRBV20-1,SAQQGHEQY
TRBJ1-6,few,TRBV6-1,ASRSGGAELLNSPLH
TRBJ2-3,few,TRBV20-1,SARPIGGALRDTQY
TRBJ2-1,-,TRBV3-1,ASSQEGTKQF
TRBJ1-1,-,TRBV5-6,ASSFAGRTEAF
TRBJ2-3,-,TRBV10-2,ASSERVRAGGTDTQY
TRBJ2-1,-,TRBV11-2,ASSSGRSPWEQF
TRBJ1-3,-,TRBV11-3,ASSADLLSGNTIY
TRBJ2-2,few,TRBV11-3,ASSSRQGADTGELF
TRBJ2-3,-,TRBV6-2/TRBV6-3,ASSYLWGRGVDTQY
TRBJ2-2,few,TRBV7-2,ASSLGLARDLPGELF
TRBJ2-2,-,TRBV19,ASSIPDGVYTGELF
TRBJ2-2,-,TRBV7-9,ASSPFSSTGELF
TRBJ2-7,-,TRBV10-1,ASSGGDLREQY
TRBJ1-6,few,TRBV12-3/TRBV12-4,ASRTGVSPLH
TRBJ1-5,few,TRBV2,ASKGNGPWPQH
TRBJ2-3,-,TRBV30,AWSPQEGGTQY
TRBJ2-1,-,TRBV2,ASSDDGVNEQF
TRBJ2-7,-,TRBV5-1,ASREGPKKAYEQY
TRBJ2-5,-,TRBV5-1,ASSLGTSGTTQY
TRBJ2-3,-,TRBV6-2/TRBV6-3,ASSSLAGGQITQY
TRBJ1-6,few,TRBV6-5,ASSYSTIAQGGTYNSPLH
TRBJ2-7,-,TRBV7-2,ASSIGPAGDSYEQY
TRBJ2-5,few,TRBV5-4,ASRPRGATLYQETQY